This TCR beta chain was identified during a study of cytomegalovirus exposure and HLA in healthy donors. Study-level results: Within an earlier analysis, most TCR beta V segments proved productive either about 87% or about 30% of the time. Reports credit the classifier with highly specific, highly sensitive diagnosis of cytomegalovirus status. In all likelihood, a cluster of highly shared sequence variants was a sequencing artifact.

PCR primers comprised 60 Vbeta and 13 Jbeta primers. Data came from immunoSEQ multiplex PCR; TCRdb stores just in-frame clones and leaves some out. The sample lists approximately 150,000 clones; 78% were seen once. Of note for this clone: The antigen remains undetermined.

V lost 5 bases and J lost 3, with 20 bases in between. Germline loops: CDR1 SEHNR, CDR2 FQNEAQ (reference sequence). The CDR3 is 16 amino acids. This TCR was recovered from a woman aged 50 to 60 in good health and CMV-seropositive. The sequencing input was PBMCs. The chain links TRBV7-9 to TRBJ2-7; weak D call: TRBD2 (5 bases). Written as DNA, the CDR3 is TGTGCCAGCAGCGGACTGAGAGGGTATGGATACTACGAGCAGTACTTC. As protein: CASSGLRGYGYYEQYF.